This T cell receptor beta chain was identified in a study of blood T cell repertoires in COVID-19 (TCRdb year 2020). Broadly, across the study: The collaborator samples originated in the United States, Italy and Spain and spanned the acute and convalescent phases of COVID-19. The prospective study material was composed of cDNA or gDNA derived from T cells, B-cell-depleted T cells, or PBMCs. Subjects who had been exposed to COVID-19, were actively infected with it, or had recovered from it provided the deeply sampled blood TCRbeta repertoires that made up the dataset. The repertoires were made available in a free public database intended to serve as a resource for research on the immune response to SARS-CoV-2. The samples were drawn from two sources: the first 160 participants of the ongoing ImmuneRACE study, and fewer than 1,500 subjects contributed by 6 global collaborators. Sample metadata almost always included a de-identified subject ID, COVID-19 status, age in years and sex. Where HLA class I and class II types were available, the types were taken from metadata supplied by the sample provider, not from assay-based typing.

Collaborating institutions collected whole blood in K2EDTA tubes following their own protocols. For TCRbeta analysis, collaborators shipped samples in one of three forms: frozen whole blood, isolated PBMCs, or DNA extracted from either of those sample types. Here is what the overall study found, with its caveats: The quantity of clinical and demographic metadata differed by source and by participant and was supplied without curation.

Germline trimming amounts to 2 bases on V and 0 bases on J, with 10 as the count of junction bases outside the gene matches. From cysteine to phenylalanine, the CDR3 is 19 amino acids long. Only the CDR3 DNA stays, 57 bases, in frame from base 1. CDR1 LNHDA and CDR2 SQIVND were looked up in the germline V gene (reference sequence). TCRbeta CDR3 regions were amplified from genomic DNA by means of the immunoSEQ Assay, a bias-controlled multiplex PCR. In the paper's pipeline: Within the assay, amplification of reference gene primers was used to estimate how many nucleated cells each sample contained. Sequence reads were collapsed and filtered to measure the absolute abundance of every unique TCRbeta CDR3 rearrangement. Productive Simpson clonality was computed per sample as the square root of Simpson's diversity index over productive rearrangements. As stored in TCRdb, this immuneACCESS dataset retains in-frame rearrangements with V and J assigned. A fraction of the clones does not appear; measured against another copy, unresolved V genes explain less than half of the discrepancy, and the remainder lacks a known reason. The V and J calls and clone size were taken over from that table, and D and trimming were inferred from the DNA. For this sample the table gives some 150,000 clones, of which roughly four fifths were detected only once. Of the sample, about 1.4% falls within the top ten clones.

Notes on this clone: Its cognate antigen has yet to be identified. One base away there is no much larger clone; base qualities are not given.

The source material was peripheral blood. The TCR was taken from a human donor in a cohort sampled during active COVID-19. The rearranged segments are TRBV19 and TRBJ1-5, with 10 junctional bases fitting TRBD1. The DNA reads as follows: TGTGCCAGTAGTATAATATGGGGACAGGGGCTTAATAGCAATCAGCCCCAGCATTTT. Its coded protein is CASSIIWGQGLNSNQPQHF.